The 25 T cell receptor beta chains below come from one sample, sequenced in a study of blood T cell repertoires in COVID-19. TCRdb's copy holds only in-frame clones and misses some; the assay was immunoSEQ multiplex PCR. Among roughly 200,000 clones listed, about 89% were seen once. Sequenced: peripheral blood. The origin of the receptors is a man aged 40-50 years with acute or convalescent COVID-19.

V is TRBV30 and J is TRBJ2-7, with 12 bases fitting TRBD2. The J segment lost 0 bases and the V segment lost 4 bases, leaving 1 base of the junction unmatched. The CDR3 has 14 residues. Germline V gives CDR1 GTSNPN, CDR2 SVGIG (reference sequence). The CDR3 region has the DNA TGTGCCTGGAAACTAGCGGGGGGCTCCTACGAGCAGTACTTC. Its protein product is CAWKLAGGSYEQYF.

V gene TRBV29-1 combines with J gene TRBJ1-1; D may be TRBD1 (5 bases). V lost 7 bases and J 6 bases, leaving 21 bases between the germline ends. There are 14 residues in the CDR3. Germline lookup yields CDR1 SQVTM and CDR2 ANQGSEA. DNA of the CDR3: TGCAGCGGGGGACGAATCTCCAATTCGGCTGAAGCTTTCTTT. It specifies CSGGRISNSAEAFF.

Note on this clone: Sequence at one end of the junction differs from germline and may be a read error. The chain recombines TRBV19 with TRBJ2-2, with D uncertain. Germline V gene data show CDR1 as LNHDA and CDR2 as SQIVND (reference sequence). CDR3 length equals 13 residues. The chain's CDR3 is CASRGVSTRELFF. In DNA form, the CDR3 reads TGTGCCAGTAGGGGCGTAAGCACCAGGGAGCTGTTTTTT.

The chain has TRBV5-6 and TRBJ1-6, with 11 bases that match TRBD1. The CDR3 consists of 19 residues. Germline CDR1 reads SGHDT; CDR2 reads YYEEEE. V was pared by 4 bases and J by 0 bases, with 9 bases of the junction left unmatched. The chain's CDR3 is CASSPGQGVSGSYNSPLHF. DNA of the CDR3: TGTGCCAGCAGCCCGGGACAGGGGGTCTCGGGCTCCTATAATTCACCCCTCCACTTT.

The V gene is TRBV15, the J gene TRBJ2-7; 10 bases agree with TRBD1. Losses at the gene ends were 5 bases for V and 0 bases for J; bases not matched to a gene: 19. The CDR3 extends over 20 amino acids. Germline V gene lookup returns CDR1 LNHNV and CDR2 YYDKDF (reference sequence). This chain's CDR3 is CATSSPPGQGLGRSSYEQYF. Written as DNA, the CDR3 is TGTGCCACCAGCTCACCCCCGGGACAGGGGCTGGGGCGGAGCTCCTACGAGCAGTACTTC.

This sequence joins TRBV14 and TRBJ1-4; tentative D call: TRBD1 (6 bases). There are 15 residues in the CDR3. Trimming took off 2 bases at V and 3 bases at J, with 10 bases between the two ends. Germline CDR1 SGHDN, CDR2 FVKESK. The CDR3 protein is CASSQTRTANEKLFF. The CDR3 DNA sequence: TGTGCCAGCAGCCAAACCCGGACAGCTAATGAAAAACTGTTTTTT.

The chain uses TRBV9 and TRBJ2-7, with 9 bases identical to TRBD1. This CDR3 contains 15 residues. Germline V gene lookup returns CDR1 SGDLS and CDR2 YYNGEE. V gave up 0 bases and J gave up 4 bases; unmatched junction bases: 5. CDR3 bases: TGTGCCAGCAGCGTAGGTCAACAGGGGGCTTACGAGCAGTACTTC. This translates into CASSVGQQGAYEQYF.

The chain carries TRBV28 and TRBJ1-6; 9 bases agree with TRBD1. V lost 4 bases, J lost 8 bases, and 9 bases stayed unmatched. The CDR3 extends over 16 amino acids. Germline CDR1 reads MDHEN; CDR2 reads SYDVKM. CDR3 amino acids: CASSSAGTGLDSPLHF. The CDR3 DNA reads TGTGCCAGCAGTTCGGCCGGGACAGGGCTCGATTCACCCCTCCACTTT.

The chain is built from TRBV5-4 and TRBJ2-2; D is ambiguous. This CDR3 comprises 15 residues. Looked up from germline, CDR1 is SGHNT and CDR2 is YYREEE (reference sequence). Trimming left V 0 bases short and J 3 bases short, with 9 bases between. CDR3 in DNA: TGTGCCAGCAGCTTGGAACAAAGTTACACCGGGGAGCTGTTTTTT. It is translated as CASSLEQSYTGELFF.

CDR3 DNA: TGTGCCAGCAGCACCTTAGCGGGGGGCACGGTGGAGACCCAGTACTTC. Its translation: CASSTLAGGTVETQYF. The chain carries TRBV11-1 and TRBJ2-5, with TRBD2 identical over 10 bases. Germline values: CDR1 SGHAT, CDR2 FQDESV (reference sequence). The CDR3 has 16 residues. Trimming removed 5 bases from V and 5 bases from J; junction bases left unmatched: 11.

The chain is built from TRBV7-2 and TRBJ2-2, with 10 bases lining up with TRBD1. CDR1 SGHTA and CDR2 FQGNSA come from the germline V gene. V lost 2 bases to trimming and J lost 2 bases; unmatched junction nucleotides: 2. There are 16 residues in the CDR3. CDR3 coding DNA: TGTGCCAGCAGCTTAAAGACAGGGGGCAACACCGGGGAGCTGTTTTTT. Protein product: CASSLKTGGNTGELFF.

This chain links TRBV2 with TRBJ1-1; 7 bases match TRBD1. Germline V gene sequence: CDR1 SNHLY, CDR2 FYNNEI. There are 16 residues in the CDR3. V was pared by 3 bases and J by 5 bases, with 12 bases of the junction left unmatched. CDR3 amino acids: CASSEDRTGVGTEAFF. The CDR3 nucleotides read TGTGCCAGCAGTGAGGATCGTACAGGGGTAGGAACTGAAGCTTTCTTT.

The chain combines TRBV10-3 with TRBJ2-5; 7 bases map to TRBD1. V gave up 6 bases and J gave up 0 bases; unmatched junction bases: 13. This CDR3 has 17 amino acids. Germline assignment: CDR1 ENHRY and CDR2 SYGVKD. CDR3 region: CAISEASGTAYQETQYF. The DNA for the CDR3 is TGTGCCATCAGCGAGGCCTCCGGGACAGCCTACCAAGAGACCCAGTACTTC.

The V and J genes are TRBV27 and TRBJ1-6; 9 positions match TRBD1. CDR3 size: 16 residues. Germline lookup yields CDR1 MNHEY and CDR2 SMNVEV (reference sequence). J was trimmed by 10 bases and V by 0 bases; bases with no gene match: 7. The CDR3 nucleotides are TGTGCCAGCAGTTTATCAAGTGGACAGGGGAGGTCACCCCTCCACTTT. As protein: CASSLSSGQGRSPLHF.

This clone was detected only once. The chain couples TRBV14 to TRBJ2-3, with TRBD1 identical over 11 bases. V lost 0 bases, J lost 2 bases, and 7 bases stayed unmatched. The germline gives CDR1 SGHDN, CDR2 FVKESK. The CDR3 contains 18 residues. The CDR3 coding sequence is TGTGCCAGCAGCCAAGATGTGGACAGGGGGCCCTACACAGATACGCAGTATTTT. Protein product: CASSQDVDRGPYTDTQYF.

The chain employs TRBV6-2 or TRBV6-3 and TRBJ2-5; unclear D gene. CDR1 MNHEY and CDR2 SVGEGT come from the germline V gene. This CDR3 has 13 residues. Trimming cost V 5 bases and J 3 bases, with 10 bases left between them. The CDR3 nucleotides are TGTGCCAGCAGTGGGTGGAGTAAAGAGACCCAGTACTTC. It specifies CASSGWSKETQYF.

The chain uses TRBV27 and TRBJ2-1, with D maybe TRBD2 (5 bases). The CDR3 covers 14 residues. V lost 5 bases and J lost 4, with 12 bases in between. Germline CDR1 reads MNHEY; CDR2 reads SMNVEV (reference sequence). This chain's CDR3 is CASSRGLLYNEQFF. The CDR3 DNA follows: TGTGCCAGCAGTAGAGGACTGCTTTACAATGAGCAGTTCTTC.

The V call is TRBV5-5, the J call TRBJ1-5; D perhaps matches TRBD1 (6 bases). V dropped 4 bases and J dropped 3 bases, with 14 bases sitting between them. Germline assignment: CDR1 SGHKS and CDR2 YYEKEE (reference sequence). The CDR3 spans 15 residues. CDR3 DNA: TGTGCCAGCAGCGAGGACCGGGGGGCCAATCAGCCCCAGCATTTT. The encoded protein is CASSEDRGANQPQHF. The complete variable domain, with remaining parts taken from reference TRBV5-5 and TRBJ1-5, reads DAGVTQSPTHLIKTRGQQVTLRCSPISGHKSVSWYQQVLGQGPQFIFQYYEKEERGRGNFPDRFSARQFPNYSSELNVNALLLGDSALYLCASSEDRGANQPQHFGDGTRLSIL.

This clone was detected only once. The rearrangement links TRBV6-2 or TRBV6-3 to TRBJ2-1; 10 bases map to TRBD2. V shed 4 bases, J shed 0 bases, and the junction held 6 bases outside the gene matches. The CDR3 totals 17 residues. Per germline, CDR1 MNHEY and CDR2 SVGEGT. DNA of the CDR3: TGTGCCAGCAGTTGGGATAGCGGGGGGAGCTCCTACAATGAGCAGTTCTTC. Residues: CASSWDSGGSSYNEQFF.

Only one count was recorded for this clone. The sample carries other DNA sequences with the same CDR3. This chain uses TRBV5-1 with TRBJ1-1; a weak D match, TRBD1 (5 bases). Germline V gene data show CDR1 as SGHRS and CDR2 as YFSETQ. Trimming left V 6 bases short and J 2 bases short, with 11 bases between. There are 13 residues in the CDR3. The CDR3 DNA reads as TGCGCCAGCACCCTTGACAGAAACACTGAAGCTTTCTTT. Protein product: CASTLDRNTEAFF.

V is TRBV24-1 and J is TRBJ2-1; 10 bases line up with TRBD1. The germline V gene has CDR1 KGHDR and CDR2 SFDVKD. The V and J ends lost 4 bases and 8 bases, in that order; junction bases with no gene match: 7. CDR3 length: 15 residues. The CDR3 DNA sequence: TGTGCCACCAGTGACTCTAGACAGGGGGCCTATGAGCAGTTCTTC. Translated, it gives CATSDSRQGAYEQFF.

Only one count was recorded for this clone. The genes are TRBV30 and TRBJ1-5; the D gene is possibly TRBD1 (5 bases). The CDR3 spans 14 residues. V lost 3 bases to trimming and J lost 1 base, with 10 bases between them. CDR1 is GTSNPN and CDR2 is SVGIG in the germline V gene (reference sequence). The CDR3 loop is CAWSQGESNQPQHF. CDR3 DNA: TGTGCCTGGAGCCAAGGGGAAAGCAATCAGCCCCAGCATTTT.

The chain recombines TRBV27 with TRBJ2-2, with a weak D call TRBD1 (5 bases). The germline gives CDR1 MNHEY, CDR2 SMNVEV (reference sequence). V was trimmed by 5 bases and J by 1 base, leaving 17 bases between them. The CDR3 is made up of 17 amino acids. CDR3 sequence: CASSLPSGHENTGELFF. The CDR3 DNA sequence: TGTGCCAGCAGTCTACCCTCTGGACATGAGAACACCGGGGAGCTGTTTTTT.

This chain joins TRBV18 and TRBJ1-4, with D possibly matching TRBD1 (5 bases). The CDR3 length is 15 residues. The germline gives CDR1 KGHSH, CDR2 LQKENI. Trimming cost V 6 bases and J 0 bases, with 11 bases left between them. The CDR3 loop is CASSGGVATNEKLFF. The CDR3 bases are TGTGCCAGCTCCGGAGGGGTTGCAACTAATGAAAAACTGTTTTTT.

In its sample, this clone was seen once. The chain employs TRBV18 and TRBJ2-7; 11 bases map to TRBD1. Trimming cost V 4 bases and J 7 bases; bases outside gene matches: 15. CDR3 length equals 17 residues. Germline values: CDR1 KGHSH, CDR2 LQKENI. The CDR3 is CASSLLGQGATWTEQYF. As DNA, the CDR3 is TGTGCCAGCTCACTCCTAGGACAGGGGGCAACTTGGACAGAGCAGTACTTC.